These T cell receptor beta chains were read from a single sample in a study of OX40 agonist ivuxolimab in advanced cancers. Sequencing was performed with immunoSEQ multiplex PCR; in TCRdb, only in-frame clones are kept and a portion is missing. The profile shows 25,000 to 30,000 clones, 83% of them singletons. This material consisted of CD4+ or CD8+ T cells sorted from blood, taken in a trial of the OX40 agonist ivuxolimab. The receptors come from an adult with an advanced solid tumor such as melanoma, head and neck, liver or kidney cancer. The CDR3 runs from the conserved cysteine through the conserved F or W. D genes are given only for firm matches. Size is omitted from some rows. Given values are once, few, many or a class for expanded clones.

TRBV10-3	TRBD1	-	TRBJ2-7	CASTWTGEPYEQYF	TGTGCCAGCACCTGGACAGGAGAACCCTACGAGCAGTACTTC
TRBV4-2	TRBD1	-	TRBJ1-2	CASSQGTGDSYGYTF	TGTGCCAGCAGCCAGGGGACAGGGGATAGCTATGGCTACACCTTC
TRBV7-8	-	few	TRBJ2-2	CASSLDRANTGELFF	TGTGCCAGCAGCTTAGATAGGGCGAACACCGGGGAGCTGTTTTTT
TRBV7-4	-	few	TRBJ1-1	CASSLWGDTEAFF	TGTGCCAGCAGCTTATGGGGTGACACTGAAGCTTTCTTT
TRBV28	TRBD1	-	TRBJ2-5	CASSSNRGRKTQYF	TGTGCCAGCAGTTCAAACAGGGGGCGGAAGACCCAGTACTTC
TRBV29-1	TRBD1	-	TRBJ2-7	CSVERTGGYEQYF	TGCAGCGTGGAAAGGACAGGCGGCTACGAGCAGTACTTC
TRBV19	TRBD1	-	TRBJ1-5	CASTSTGGNNQPQHF	TGTGCCAGTACCTCGACAGGGGGTAACAATCAGCCCCAGCATTTT
TRBV18	-	-	TRBJ1-1	CASSSGTPEAFF	TGTGCCAGCTCATCGGGGACACCCGAAGCTTTCTTT
TRBV10-1	TRBD1	-	TRBJ1-6	CASSEGTGVGSPLHF	TGCGCCAGCAGTGAAGGGACAGGGGTAGGTTCACCCCTCCACTTT
TRBV5-1	-	once	TRBJ2-7	CASSLRPGWLYEQYF	TGCGCCAGCAGCTTGAGGCCAGGGTGGCTCTACGAGCAGTACTTC
TRBV15	TRBD1	-	TRBJ1-2	CATSSTGAGGNYGYTF	TGTGCCACCAGTAGTACAGGGGCCGGGGGTAACTATGGCTACACCTTC
TRBV6-5	TRBD1	-	TRBJ2-7	CASSYRDRGAYEQYF	TGTGCCAGCAGTTACCGGGACAGGGGGGCCTACGAGCAGTACTTC
TRBV27	-	-	TRBJ1-1	CASSWGGADTEAFF	TGTGCCAGCTCCTGGGGGGGCGCGGACACTGAAGCTTTCTTT
TRBV5-1	-	-	TRBJ1-1	CASSLTPGQNTEAFF	TGCGCCAGCAGCTTGACGCCGGGACAGAACACTGAAGCTTTCTTT
TRBV29-1	-	-	TRBJ2-1	CSVGGNGGEQFF	TGCAGCGTTGGGGGTAACGGGGGTGAGCAGTTCTTC
TRBV19	-	-	TRBJ2-3	CASSIDPADTQYF	TGTGCCAGTAGTATAGATCCAGCAGATACGCAGTATTTT
TRBV28	-	-	TRBJ1-2	CASRGQTNYGYTF	TGTGCCAGCCGAGGACAGACCAACTATGGCTACACCTTC
TRBV7-9	-	-	TRBJ1-2	CASSLDWRKSYGYTF	TGTGCCAGCAGCTTAGACTGGCGCAAGTCCTATGGCTACACCTTC
TRBV2	TRBD2	once	TRBJ2-1	CASSAELAGVYNEQFF	TGTGCCAGCAGCGCCGAACTAGCGGGGGTATACAATGAGCAGTTCTTC
TRBV11-2	-	-	TRBJ2-7	CASSEAYEQYF	TGTGCCAGCAGCGAGGCCTACGAGCAGTACTTC
TRBV7-8	-	-	TRBJ1-3	CASSQGNTIYF	TGTGCCAGCAGCCAAGGAAACACCATATATTTT
TRBV7-6	-	-	TRBJ1-4	CASSLAPGGGYEKLFF	TGTGCCAGCAGCTTAGCGCCTGGCGGAGGCTATGAAAAACTGTTTTTT
TRBV7-3	-	-	TRBJ2-7	CASSLTGDDYEQYF	TGTGCCAGCAGCTTAACAGGGGACGACTACGAGCAGTACTTC
TRBV19	-	-	TRBJ2-1	CASSIGGLYNEQFF	TGTGCCAGTAGTATAGGGGGACTGTACAATGAGCAGTTCTTC
TRBV19	-	-	TRBJ2-2	CATKTAGARYTGELFF	TGTGCCACCAAGACCGCCGGGGCGCGGTACACCGGGGAGCTGTTTTTT
TRBV10-3	-	-	TRBJ1-4	CAISERASTGLFF	TGTGCCATCAGTGAGAGGGCATCTACCGGACTGTTTTTT
TRBV7-9	-	few	TRBJ2-3	CASSLMEGTDTQYF	TGTGCCAGCAGCTTGATGGAAGGCACAGATACGCAGTATTTT
TRBV2	-	-	TRBJ1-6	CASSDSQLRNSPLHF	TGTGCCAGCAGTGATTCCCAGCTGAGGAATTCACCCCTCCACTTT
TRBV6-1	TRBD1	-	TRBJ2-3	CASSQTGGATDTQYF	TGTGCCAGCAGTCAGACAGGGGGCGCGACAGATACGCAGTATTTT
TRBV19	-	-	TRBJ1-5	CASSKGLGGVNQPQHF	TGTGCCAGTAGTAAGGGGCTGGGAGGGGTTAATCAGCCCCAGCATTTT
TRBV5-1	-	-	TRBJ2-1	CASSPLLDRAIVNEQFF	TGCGCCAGCAGCCCCCTCCTGGACCGGGCCATAGTAAATGAGCAGTTCTTC
TRBV6-6	TRBD1	-	TRBJ1-5	CASSQDQGEGNQPQHF	TGTGCCAGCAGTCAGGATCAGGGGGAGGGCAATCAGCCCCAGCATTTT
TRBV7-3	TRBD2	few	TRBJ2-5	CASSLSGGGPQETQYF	TGTGCCAGCAGCTTAAGCGGCGGGGGGCCCCAAGAGACCCAGTACTTC
TRBV4-1	-	once	TRBJ1-5	CASSQVAGYSNQPQHF	TGCGCCAGCAGCCAAGTGGCAGGGTATAGCAATCAGCCCCAGCATTTT
TRBV4-1	-	-	TRBJ2-7	CASSQEVADSYEQYF	TGCGCCAGCAGCCAAGAGGTAGCGGATTCCTACGAGCAGTACTTC
TRBV9	-	-	TRBJ1-6	CASSAQNWMGSPLHF	TGTGCCAGCAGCGCGCAGAACTGGATGGGTTCACCCCTCCACTTT
TRBV7-2	-	-	TRBJ1-2	CASSPPGDIGYTF	TGTGCCAGCAGCCCGCCGGGGGATATCGGCTACACCTTC
TRBV5-8	-	-	TRBJ1-2	CASSLARKNYGYTF	TGTGCCAGCAGCTTGGCCCGAAAGAACTATGGCTACACCTTC
TRBV25-1	-	large	TRBJ2-7	CASSEYGEQYF	TGTGCCAGCAGTGAATACGGCGAGCAGTACTTC
TRBV13	-	-	TRBJ1-1	CASSFTTGVNTEAFF	TGTGCCAGCAGCTTCACGACAGGAGTGAACACTGAAGCTTTCTTT
TRBV7-8	-	-	TRBJ1-2	CASSLDSYGYTF	TGTGCCAGCAGCTTAGACAGCTATGGCTACACCTTC
TRBV27	-	-	TRBJ2-2	CASSSGQPAGELFF	TGTGCCAGCAGTAGTGGACAGCCAGCCGGGGAGCTGTTTTTT
TRBV6-5	-	-	TRBJ1-5	CASSYSDIYQPQHF	TGTGCCAGCAGTTATTCAGACATATATCAGCCCCAGCATTTT
TRBV7-9	TRBD1	-	TRBJ1-1	CASSGRDRKNTEAFF	TGTGCCAGCAGCGGAAGGGACAGGAAAAACACTGAAGCTTTCTTT
TRBV30	TRBD2	-	TRBJ2-5	CAWSLAGGLETQYF	TGTGCCTGGAGTCTAGCGGGGGGGCTGGAGACCCAGTACTTC
TRBV2	-	-	TRBJ1-1	CASSELQFTEAFF	TGTGCCAGCAGTGAACTTCAGTTCACGGAAGCTTTCTTT
TRBV19	TRBD1	-	TRBJ2-1	CASKTGTGVADEQFF	TGTGCCAGTAAAACCGGGACAGGGGTTGCGGATGAGCAGTTCTTC
TRBV10-1	-	-	TRBJ2-1	CASSDRSDEQFF	TGCGCCAGCAGTGACAGGTCCGATGAGCAGTTCTTC
TRBV7-3	-	-	TRBJ1-1	CASSPLGLLNTEAFF	TGTGCCAGCAGCCCCCTGGGACTGCTAAACACTGAAGCTTTCTTT
TRBV14	-	-	TRBJ1-5	CASSLWTGQPQHF	TGTGCCAGCAGCTTGTGGACGGGGCAGCCCCAGCATTTT
TRBV7-9	TRBD2	-	TRBJ2-7	CASSLLAVHEQYF	TGTGCCAGCAGCTTACTAGCGGTCCACGAGCAGTACTTC
TRBV7-8	-	medium-sized	TRBJ1-5	CASSSQDSNQPQHF	TGTGCCAGCAGCAGCCAAGATAGCAATCAGCCCCAGCATTTT
TRBV6-5	-	-	TRBJ2-1	CASSYSSYNEQFF	TGTGCCAGCAGTTATAGCTCCTACAATGAGCAGTTCTTC
TRBV5-1	-	-	TRBJ2-3	CASSRYSGATTDTQYF	TGCGCCAGCAGCCGTTATTCTGGGGCCACCACAGATACGCAGTATTTT
TRBV10-3	-	-	TRBJ1-2	CAINMDGDYGYTF	TGTGCCATCAATATGGACGGTGACTATGGCTACACCTTC
TRBV5-8	-	-	TRBJ2-1	CASSLVFRYGGHYNEQFF	TGTGCCAGCAGCTTGGTTTTTCGTTACGGGGGGCACTACAATGAGCAGTTCTTC